This TCR beta chain emerged from a study of blood T cells in healthy people across ages. Study results and caveats: Significant beta diversity loss was already apparent by age about 42, declining roughly linearly. In long-lived donors, naive CD4+ cell counts and diversity exceeded those of aged donors.

Caucasian individuals from Russia who were healthy and aged roughly 6 to 95 acted as donors. V lost 4 bases, J lost 7 bases, and 5 bases stayed unmatched. The CDR3 sequence is 13 residues long. Germline-derived CDR1 and CDR2 are SGHTA and FQGNSA. Using a J-beta primer mix together with a sample-barcoded 5' primer, a second PCR was run for about 6 to 11 cycles. TCRdb re-analysed the 5' RACE reads in MiXCR, keeping a single row per CDR3 protein. This table holds over 1,500,000 distinct CDR3 sequences, roughly two fifths found once. This clonotype turned up a few times. Its specificity is not known. This receptor was taken from a human donor in good health. The V call is TRBV7-2, the J call TRBJ2-3, with 7 bases fitting TRBD1. Sequenced sample: blood. Written as DNA, the CDR3 is TGTGCCAGCAGCTCCGGGACAGCTAATACGCAGTATTTT. It specifies CASSSGTANTQYF.